Listed here is a single TCR beta chain. The data are from a study of blood T cell repertoires in COVID-19. Study summary: There were acute and convalescent COVID-19 samples, and they came from the United States, Italy and Spain. PBMCs, B-cell-depleted T cells, or T cells provided the cDNA or gDNA that made up the material.

CDR1 SGDLS and CDR2 YYNGEE come from the germline V gene. V lost 3 bases and J lost 4, with 11 bases in between. CDR3 size: 14 residues. In the authors' workflow: Amplification with reference gene primers provided the estimates of nucleated cell counts. Assay: immunoSEQ multiplex PCR; the TCRdb copy retains only in-frame clones and omits some. V and J calls and clone size are given by that table; D and trimming were obtained from the DNA. The sample carries under 130,000 clones, around 92% recorded once. The specimen sequenced was peripheral blood. This clonotype was sampled from a woman aged 55-69 years with acute or convalescent COVID-19. V usage is TRBV9 and J usage is TRBJ1-5; a weak D match, TRBD1 (6 bases). The chain's CDR3 is CASSAEGGNQPQHF. The CDR3 DNA follows: TGTGCCAGCAGCGCGGAGGGGGGGAATCAGCCCCAGCATTTT.